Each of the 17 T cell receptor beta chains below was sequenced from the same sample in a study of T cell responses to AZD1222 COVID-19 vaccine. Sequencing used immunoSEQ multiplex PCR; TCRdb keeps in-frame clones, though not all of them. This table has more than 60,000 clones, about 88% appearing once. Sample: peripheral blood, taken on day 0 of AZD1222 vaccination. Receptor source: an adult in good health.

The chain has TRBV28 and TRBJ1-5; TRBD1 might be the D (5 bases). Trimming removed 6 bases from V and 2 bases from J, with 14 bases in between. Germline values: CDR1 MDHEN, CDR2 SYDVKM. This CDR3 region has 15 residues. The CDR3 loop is CASSPLGGGNQPQHF. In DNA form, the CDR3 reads TGTGCCAGCAGCCCCCTTGGGGGTGGCAATCAGCCCCAGCATTTT. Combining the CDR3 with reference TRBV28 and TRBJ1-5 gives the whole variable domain DVKVTQSSRYLVKRTGEKVFLECVQDMDHENMFWYRQDPGLGLRLIYFSYDVKMKEKGDIPEGYSVSREKKERFSLILESASTNQTSMYLCASSPLGGGNQPQHFGDGTRLSIL.

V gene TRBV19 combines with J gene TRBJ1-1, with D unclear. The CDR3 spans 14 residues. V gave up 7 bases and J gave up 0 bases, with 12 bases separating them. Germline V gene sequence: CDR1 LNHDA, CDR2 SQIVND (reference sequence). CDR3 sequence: CASNTGPMNTEAFF. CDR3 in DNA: TGTGCCAGTAATACCGGACCCATGAACACTGAAGCTTTCTTT.

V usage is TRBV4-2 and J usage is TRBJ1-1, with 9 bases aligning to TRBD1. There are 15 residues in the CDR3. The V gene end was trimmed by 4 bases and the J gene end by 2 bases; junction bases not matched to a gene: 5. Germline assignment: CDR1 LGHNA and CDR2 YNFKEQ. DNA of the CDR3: TGTGCCAGCAGCCCCGACAGGGGGAGCAACACTGAAGCTTTCTTT. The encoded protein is CASSPDRGSNTEAFF.

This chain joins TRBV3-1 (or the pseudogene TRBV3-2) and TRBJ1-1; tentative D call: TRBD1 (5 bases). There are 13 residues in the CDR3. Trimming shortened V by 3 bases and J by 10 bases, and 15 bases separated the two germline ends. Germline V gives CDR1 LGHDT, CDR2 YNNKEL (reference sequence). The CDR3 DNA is TGTGCCAGCAGCCAGACCCAAGGGGTAAGAGCTTTCTTT. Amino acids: CASSQTQGVRAFF.

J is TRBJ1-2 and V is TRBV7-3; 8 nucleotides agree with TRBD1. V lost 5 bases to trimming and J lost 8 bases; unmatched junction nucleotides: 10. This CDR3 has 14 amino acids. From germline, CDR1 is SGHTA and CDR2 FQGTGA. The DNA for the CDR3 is TGTGCCAGCAGCCCCGGGACAGGCGCTGGGGGCTACACCTTC. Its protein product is CASSPGTGAGGYTF.

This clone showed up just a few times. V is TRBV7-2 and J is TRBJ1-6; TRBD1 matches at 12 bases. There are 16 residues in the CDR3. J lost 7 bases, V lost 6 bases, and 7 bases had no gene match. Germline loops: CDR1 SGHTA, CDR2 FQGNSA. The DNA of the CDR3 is TGTGCCAGCAGGTACCGGGACAGGGGGCTAAATTCACCCCTCCACTTT. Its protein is CASRYRDRGLNSPLHF.

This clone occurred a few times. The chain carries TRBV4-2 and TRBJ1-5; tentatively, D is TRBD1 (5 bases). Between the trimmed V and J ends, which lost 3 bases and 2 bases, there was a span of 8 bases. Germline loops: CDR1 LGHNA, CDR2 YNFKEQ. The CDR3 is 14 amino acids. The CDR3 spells CASSQLGGNQPQHF. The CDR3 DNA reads TGTGCCAGCAGCCAGCTAGGGGGCAATCAGCCCCAGCATTTT.

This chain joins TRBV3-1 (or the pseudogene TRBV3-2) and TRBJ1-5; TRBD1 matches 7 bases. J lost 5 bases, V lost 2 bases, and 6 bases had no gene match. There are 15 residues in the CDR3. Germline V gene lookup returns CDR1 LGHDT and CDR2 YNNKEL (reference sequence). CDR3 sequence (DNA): TGTGCCAGCAGCCAAAACGGGGACAGAGATCAGCCCCAGCATTTT. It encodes CASSQNGDRDQPQHF.

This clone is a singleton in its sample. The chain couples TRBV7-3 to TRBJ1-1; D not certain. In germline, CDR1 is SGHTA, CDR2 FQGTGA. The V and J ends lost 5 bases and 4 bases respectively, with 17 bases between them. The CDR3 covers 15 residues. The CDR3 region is CASSQSPGMLTEAFF. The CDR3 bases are TGTGCCAGCAGCCAAAGTCCGGGGATGCTCACTGAAGCTTTCTTT.

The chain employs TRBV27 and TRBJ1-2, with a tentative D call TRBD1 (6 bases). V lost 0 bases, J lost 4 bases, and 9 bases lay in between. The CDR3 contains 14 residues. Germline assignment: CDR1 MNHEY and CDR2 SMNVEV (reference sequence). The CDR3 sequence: CASSLSGASYGYTF. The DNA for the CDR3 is TGTGCCAGCAGTTTATCGGGGGCGAGCTATGGCTACACCTTC.

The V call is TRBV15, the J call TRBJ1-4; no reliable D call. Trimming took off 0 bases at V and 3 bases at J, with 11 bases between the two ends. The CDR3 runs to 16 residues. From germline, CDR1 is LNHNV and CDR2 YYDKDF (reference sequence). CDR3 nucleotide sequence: TGTGCCACCAGCAGAGATTTGTCAGGCGCTAATGAAAAACTGTTTTTT. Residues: CATSRDLSGANEKLFF.

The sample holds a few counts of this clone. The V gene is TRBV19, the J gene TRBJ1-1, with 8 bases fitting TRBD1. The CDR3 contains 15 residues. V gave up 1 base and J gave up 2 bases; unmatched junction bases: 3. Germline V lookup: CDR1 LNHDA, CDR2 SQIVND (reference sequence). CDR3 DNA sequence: TGTGCCAGTAGTATAGTGGGGACAGGAAACACTGAAGCTTTCTTT. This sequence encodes CASSIVGTGNTEAFF.

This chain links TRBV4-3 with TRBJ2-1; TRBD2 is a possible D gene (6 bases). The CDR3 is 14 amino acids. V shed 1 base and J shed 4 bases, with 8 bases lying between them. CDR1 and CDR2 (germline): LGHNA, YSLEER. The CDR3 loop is CASSQGGTYNEQFF. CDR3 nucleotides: TGCGCCAGCAGCCAAGGGGGGACTTACAATGAGCAGTTCTTC.

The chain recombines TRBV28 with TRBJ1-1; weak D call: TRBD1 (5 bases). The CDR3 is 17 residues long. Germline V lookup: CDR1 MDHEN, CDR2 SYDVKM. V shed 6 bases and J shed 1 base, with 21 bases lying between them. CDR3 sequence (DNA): TGTGCCAGCAGCCTTGGCGGGACCCCCCTTAGGAACACTGAAGCTTTCTTT. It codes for CASSLGGTPLRNTEAFF.

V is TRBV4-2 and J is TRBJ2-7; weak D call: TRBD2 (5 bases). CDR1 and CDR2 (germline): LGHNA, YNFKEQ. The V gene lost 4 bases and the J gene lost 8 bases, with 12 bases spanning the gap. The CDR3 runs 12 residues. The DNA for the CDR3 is TGTGCCAGCAGCCCCGCGTCGGGGAAGCAGTACTTC. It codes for CASSPASGKQYF.

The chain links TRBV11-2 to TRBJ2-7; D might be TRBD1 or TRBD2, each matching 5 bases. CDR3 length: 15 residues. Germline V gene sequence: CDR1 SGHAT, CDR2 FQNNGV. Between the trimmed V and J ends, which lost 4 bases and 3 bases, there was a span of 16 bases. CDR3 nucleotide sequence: TGTGCCAGCAGCTCGGGGACGAGGAAATACTACGAGCAGTACTTC. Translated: CASSSGTRKYYEQYF.

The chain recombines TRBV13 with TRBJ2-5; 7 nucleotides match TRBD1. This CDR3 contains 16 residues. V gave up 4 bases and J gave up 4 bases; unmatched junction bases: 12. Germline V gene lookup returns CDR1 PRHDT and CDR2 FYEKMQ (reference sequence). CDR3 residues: CASSSYLRTGIETQYF. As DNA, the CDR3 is TGTGCCAGCAGCTCCTACCTACGGACAGGAATAGAGACCCAGTACTTC.